The sequence of this T cell receptor beta chain was determined in a study of T cells after yellow fever vaccination. The study's findings and limits: A large majority of primary-vaccination clones showed up again after the booster (96% CD4, almost 90% CD8). Contaminating bulk clonotypes could be abundant in FACS-sorted repertoires.

A single record per CDR3 protein comes from TCRdb applying MiXCR to the 5' RACE reads. Of hundreds of thousands of distinct CDR3 sequences in the sample, approximately 13% are singletons; the top ten hold over 13%. The table lists this clonotype with a few counts. Antigen: not known. This clonotype was obtained from a man aged 25-45 years who received the YFV17D yellow fever vaccine. The sample in question was PBMCs, obtained on the day of the yellow fever booster vaccination.

CDR3 residues: CSVEFGQGESYEQYF. CDR3 DNA sequence: TGCAGCGTTGAGTTTGGGCAGGGCGAATCCTACGAGCAGTACTTC. The V gene is TRBV29-1, the J gene TRBJ2-7, with a tentative D call TRBD1 (5 bases). Trimming took off 3 bases at V and 1 base at J, with 16 bases between the two ends. Germline loops: CDR1 SQVTM, CDR2 ANQGSEA. This CDR3 comprises 15 residues.